Listed here are 7 T cell receptor beta chains from one sample, sequenced in a study of vaccination and CD4 T cells after COVID-19. Treatment noted: roughly ten-day PBMC culture with coronavirus spike peptide pools or control peptides (ViraFEST assay). These receptors lack a known antigen. With the Oncomine TCR Beta short-read assay, DNA from cultured CD4+ T cells was sequenced. TCRdb re-derived calls from the PCR reads in MiXCR, one entry per CDR3 protein. In the table there are roughly 16,000 distinct CDR3 sequences, roughly two thirds of which are singletons. The sequenced material came from CD4+ T cells from blood, cultured in vitro. The receptors originated from a human donor who had recovered from COVID-19.

The gene calls are TRBV24-1 and TRBJ1-5; TRBD1 aligns across 9 bases. Germline lookup yields CDR1 KGHDR and CDR2 SFDVKD. This CDR3 is built from 14 residues. The J segment lost 5 bases and the V segment lost 4 bases, leaving 2 bases of the junction unmatched. The CDR3 region has the DNA TGTGCCACCAGTGACAGGACAGGGGATCAGCCCCAGCATTTT. Translating gives CATSDRTGDQPQHF.

This clonotype was observed a few times. This rearrangement joins TRBV20-1 to TRBJ2-4; the D is unclear. Germline values: CDR1 DFQATT, CDR2 SNEGSKA (reference sequence). V gave up 8 bases and J gave up 0 bases, with 11 bases separating them. The CDR3 is 13 residues long. CDR3 protein: CSTNHIAKNIQYF. The DNA for the CDR3 is TGCAGTACAAACCACATAGCCAAAAACATTCAGTACTTC.

The chain couples TRBV2 to TRBJ1-2; tentatively, D is TRBD1 (5 bases). The V end was cut by 6 bases, the J end by 13 bases, with 18 bases between. This CDR3 is built from 12 residues. Germline-derived CDR1 and CDR2 are SNHLY and FYNNEI. The CDR3 sequence: CASRTEASMFTF. The CDR3 nucleotides are TGTGCCAGCAGGACAGAAGCTAGTATGTTCACCTTC. Looking up the rest from reference TRBV2 and TRBJ1-2 gives the full variable domain: EPEVTQTPSHQVTQMGQEVILRCVPISNHLYFYWYRQILGQKVEFLVSFYNNEISEKSEIFDDQFSVERPDGSNFTLKIRSTKLEDSAMYFCASRTEASMFTFGSGTRLTVV.

The rearrangement uses TRBV11-2 and TRBJ2-1; tentatively, D is TRBD1 (7 bases). The CDR3 has 13 amino acids. Germline V CDR1 and CDR2: SGHAT, FQNNGV. V lost 4 bases and J 8 bases, leaving 12 bases between the germline ends. CDR3 loop: CASSYDREDEQFF. The CDR3 DNA is TGTGCCAGCAGCTATGACAGGGAGGATGAGCAGTTCTTC.

CDR3 region: CASRTVGNSPLHF. The CDR3 DNA reads as TGTGCCAGCAGGACAGTGGGAAATTCACCCCTCCACTTT. The rearrangement uses TRBV2 and TRBJ1-6, with a weak D call TRBD1 (5 bases). V shed 6 bases and J shed 7 bases, with 10 bases lying between them. The germline CDR1 and CDR2 sequences are SNHLY and FYNNEI. The CDR3 is 13 residues long.

V gene TRBV28 combines with J gene TRBJ2-7, with D possibly being TRBD1 (6 bases). CDR1 MDHEN and CDR2 SYDVKM come from the germline V gene. Trimming left V 3 bases short and J 5 bases short, with 17 bases between. The CDR3 loop spans 15 amino acids. CDR3 region: CASSFIQVRGHEQYF. In nucleotides, the CDR3 is TGTGCCAGCAGTTTCATTCAGGTCAGGGGCCACGAGCAGTACTTC. Based on the CDR3 plus reference TRBV28 and TRBJ2-7, the full variable domain is DVKVTQSSRYLVKRTGEKVFLECVQDMDHENMFWYRQDPGLGLRLIYFSYDVKMKEKGDIPEGYSVSREKKERFSLILESASTNQTSMYLCASSFIQVRGHEQYFGPGTRLTVT.

The rearrangement joins TRBV6-2 or TRBV6-3 to TRBJ1-5; D remains ambiguous. CDR1 and CDR2 from the germline V gene are MNHEY and SVGEGT. Trimming removed 5 bases at V and 0 bases at J, with 8 bases between. The CDR3 is made up of 14 amino acids. The CDR3 DNA follows: TGTGCCAGCAGTACACGGAATAGCAATCAGCCCCAGCATTTT. Translating gives CASSTRNSNQPQHF.